The 10 T cell receptor beta chains below come from one sample, sequenced in a study of cytomegalovirus exposure and HLA in healthy donors. The study ran its PCR with 60 Vbeta and 13 Jbeta primers. Profiled with immunoSEQ multiplex PCR; TCRdb holds only in-frame clones, not every one. This sample's table reports some 48,000 clones. The sample taken for sequencing was PBMCs. Every receptor here comes from a woman aged 40 to 50 in good health and CMV-seronegative.

The genes are TRBV5-1 and TRBJ1-2, with D uncertain. There are 14 residues in the CDR3. The germline CDR1 and CDR2 sequences are SGHRS and YFSETQ. With 5 bases removed from V and 8 bases from J, the gap between germline ends came to 19 bases. The CDR3 DNA sequence: TGCGCCAGCAGTGAGGGCCAGGTTCCTGGCGGCTACACCTTC. This encodes CASSEGQVPGGYTF.

The DNA for the CDR3 is TGCGCCAGCAGCTTGGGGGGTAGCGGGATCGTAGAGACCCAGTACTTC. Encoded protein: CASSLGGSGIVETQYF. This chain uses TRBV5-1 with TRBJ2-5; 8 positions agree with TRBD2. V dropped 0 bases and J dropped 4; count of bases not matched to a gene: 8. The CDR3 covers 16 residues. Per germline, CDR1 SGHRS and CDR2 YFSETQ.

This sequence joins TRBV9 and TRBJ2-3, with D perhaps matching TRBD2 (6 bases). Trimming pared 0 bases from V and 3 bases from J, leaving 14 bases between. This CDR3 is 16 amino acids long. Germline-derived CDR1 and CDR2 are SGDLS and YYNGEE. In nucleotides, the CDR3 is TGTGCCAGCAGCGTAGAACCACTAGCCCTTACAGATACGCAGTATTTT. Translation gives CASSVEPLALTDTQYF.

The J gene is TRBJ2-5, the V gene TRBV4-2, with 8 bases fitting TRBD2. J lost 1 base, V lost 0 bases, and 1 base had no gene match. CDR3 size: 15 residues. Germline CDR1 reads LGHNA; CDR2 reads YNFKEQ. CDR3 loop: CASSQDRGGQETQYF. The CDR3 DNA reads as TGTGCCAGCAGCCAAGATCGGGGGGGCCAAGAGACCCAGTACTTC.

The chain links TRBV6-5 to TRBJ1-2, with 8 bases fitting TRBD1. The CDR3 loop spans 14 amino acids. V shed 2 bases and J 7 bases; nucleotides not matched to a gene: 6. Germline CDR1 is MNHEY and CDR2 is SVGAGI. The CDR3 protein is CASSYLTGVAGYTF. In nucleotides, the CDR3 is TGTGCCAGCAGTTACCTGACAGGGGTCGCTGGCTACACCTTC.

V is TRBV5-1 and J is TRBJ2-5; the match to TRBD2 covers 13 bases. Unmatched junction bases numbered 4, after V lost 7 bases and J lost 1 base. This CDR3 has 15 amino acids. Germline assignment: CDR1 SGHRS and CDR2 YFSETQ. CDR3 DNA: TGCGCCAGCTACCGGACTAGCGGGGGCCAAGAGACCCAGTACTTC. Protein product: CASYRTSGGQETQYF.

The chain has TRBV5-4 and TRBJ2-5, with 10 bases that match TRBD2. Germline-derived CDR1 and CDR2 are SGHNT and YYREEE (reference sequence). The CDR3 runs 14 residues. V was pared by 2 bases and J by 4 bases, with 2 bases of the junction left unmatched. CDR3 sequence (DNA): TGTGCCAGCAGCTTAGCGGGAGGGCCAGAGACCCAGTACTTC. Its translation: CASSLAGGPETQYF.

V is TRBV29-1 and J is TRBJ1-2; D gene uncertain. This CDR3 comprises 13 residues. Germline assignment: CDR1 SQVTM and CDR2 ANQGSEA. V was shortened by 6 bases and J by 3 bases, with 14 bases between the two germline ends. The CDR3: CSVQNGRYYGYTF. In DNA, the CDR3 is TGCAGCGTACAAAACGGGAGGTACTATGGCTACACCTTC.

The genes are TRBV30 and TRBJ1-1; the D is unclear. This CDR3 spans 14 amino acids. The germline gives CDR1 GTSNPN, CDR2 SVGIG (reference sequence). V shed 4 bases and J shed 0 bases, with 12 bases lying between them. The CDR3 bases are TGTGCCTGGACACGCACGGGTTTGAACACTGAAGCTTTCTTT. Residues: CAWTRTGLNTEAFF.

The chain combines TRBV28 with TRBJ1-2, with D hard to call. Trimming pared 7 bases from V and 6 bases from J, leaving 18 bases between. Germline values: CDR1 MDHEN, CDR2 SYDVKM. The CDR3 loop spans 14 amino acids. CDR3 in DNA: TGTGCCAGCATGGAGGCAGGCCGACTAGATGGCTACACCTTC. Protein product: CASMEAGRLDGYTF.